The entry that follows covers one TCR beta chain sequence. 60 Vbeta and 13 Jbeta primers were used in PCR. Sequencing used immunoSEQ multiplex PCR; TCRdb keeps in-frame clones, though not all of them. The table includes 100,000 or so clones, approximately 80% detected once. The sample is drawn from a study of cytomegalovirus exposure and HLA in healthy donors. The CDR3 extends over 15 amino acids. V was cut by 6 bases and J by 7 bases, with 16 bases left in between. The V gene's germline CDR1 is SNHLY and CDR2 FYNNEI. The sample taken for sequencing was PBMCs. The TCR sequence derives from a female donor in good health and CMV-seronegative. The chain combines TRBV2 with TRBJ1-6; the D gene is possibly TRBD1 (5 bases). CDR3 loop: CASRAQTAINSPLHF. The CDR3 bases are TGTGCCAGCAGAGCCCAGACAGCCATCAATTCACCCCTCCACTTT.